This passage covers 19 T cell receptor beta chains from one sample sequenced in a study of blood T cell repertoires in COVID-19. Produced via immunoSEQ multiplex PCR; TCRdb's table is partial and in-frame only. In the table there are 200,000 to 250,000 clones, roughly 85% of which are singletons. The specimen sequenced was peripheral blood. The receptors here all came from a woman in her 70s with COVID-19, enrolled during active disease.

The DNA of the CDR3 is TGTGCCAGCAGCCAAGCGGCTAGCGACACCTACGAGCAGTACTTC. This sequence encodes CASSQAASDTYEQYF. The rearrangement uses TRBV4-2 and TRBJ2-7; D is perhaps TRBD2 (6 bases). This CDR3 spans 15 amino acids. Per germline, CDR1 LGHNA and CDR2 YNFKEQ. Trimming shortened V by 1 base and J by 2 bases, and 12 bases separated the two germline ends.

This rearrangement joins TRBV6-5 to TRBJ2-7; 8 bases align to TRBD2. V shed 6 bases and J 3 bases; nucleotides not matched to a gene: 7. The germline gives CDR1 MNHEY, CDR2 SVGAGI. This CDR3 has 14 amino acids. The CDR3 region is CASSLTSGVYEQYF. The CDR3 DNA is TGTGCCAGCAGCCTTACTAGCGGAGTCTACGAGCAGTACTTC.

Details on this clone: The same CDR3 also results from other DNA sequences found in this sample. The V gene is TRBV2, the J gene TRBJ2-1; TRBD1 aligns across 10 bases. Germline-derived CDR1 and CDR2 are SNHLY and FYNNEI. Trimming at V came to 6 bases and at J to 1 base, leaving 3 bases not matched to a gene. The CDR3 is made up of 15 amino acids. For the CDR3, the DNA is TGTGCCAGCAGCCGACAGGGGGCGTCCTACAATGAGCAGTTCTTC. It codes for CASSRQGASYNEQFF. The variable domain in full, with the rest retrieved from reference TRBV2 and TRBJ2-1, is EPEVTQTPSHQVTQMGQEVILRCVPISNHLYFYWYRQILGQKVEFLVSFYNNEISEKSEIFDDQFSVERPDGSNFTLKIRSTKLEDSAMYFCASSRQGASYNEQFFGPGTRLTVL.

This chain connects TRBV5-1 to TRBJ1-4, with a weak D call TRBD1 (6 bases). Deletions cut 4 bases from V and 5 bases from J, with 15 bases between. The CDR3 spans 15 residues. Germline lookup yields CDR1 SGHRS and CDR2 YFSETQ. The CDR3 nucleotides read TGCGCCAGCAGCCTACAGGGAACCCCCAATGAAAAACTGTTTTTT. Its protein product is CASSLQGTPNEKLFF.

The table lists this clone with a few counts. This chain connects TRBV6-6 to TRBJ1-4, with a weak D call TRBD1 (6 bases). V was cut by 6 bases and J by 2 bases, with 13 bases left in between. The CDR3 contains 15 residues. CDR1 and CDR2 from the germline V gene are MNHNY and SVGAGI (reference sequence). The CDR3 DNA reads as TGTGCCAGCAGCTACGGGGGGGCTACTAATGAAAAACTGTTTTTT. Translating gives CASSYGGATNEKLFF.

The genes are TRBV5-1 and TRBJ2-5; D is undetermined. The germline V and J ends were trimmed by 3 bases and 2 bases, with 2 bases remaining between them. The germline V gene encodes CDR1 SGHRS and CDR2 YFSETQ. The CDR3 sequence is 11 residues long. The DNA of the CDR3 is TGCGCCAGCAGCTCTCAAGAGACCCAGTACTTC. This codes for CASSSQETQYF.

V gene TRBV12-3 or TRBV12-4 combines with J gene TRBJ2-1; tentatively, D is TRBD1 (7 bases). V lost 6 bases, J lost 9 bases, and 12 bases lay in between. This CDR3 is built from 12 residues. The chain's CDR3 is CASSPGGGEQFF. In DNA, the CDR3 is TGTGCCAGCAGCCCAGGGGGAGGTGAGCAGTTCTTC.

The chain employs TRBV7-2 and TRBJ2-5; 8 bases map to TRBD2. Germline values: CDR1 SGHTA, CDR2 FQGNSA. The V and J ends lost 0 bases and 3 bases, in that order; junction bases with no gene match: 12. The CDR3 is 18 residues long. Here the CDR3 reads CASSLATILAGIKETQYF. CDR3 DNA: TGTGCCAGCAGCTTAGCCACTATTTTAGCGGGGATAAAAGAGACCCAGTACTTC. Combining the CDR3 with reference TRBV7-2 and TRBJ2-5 gives the whole variable domain GAGVSQSPSNKVTEKGKDVELRCDPISGHTALYWYRQSLGQGLEFLIYFQGNSAPDKSGLPSDRFSAERTGGSVSTLTIQRTQQEDSAVYLCASSLATILAGIKETQYFGPGTRLLVL.

The DNA for the CDR3 is TGTGCCAGCAGCCAATATTGGGGGACAGGGGATGGCTACACCTTC. Translated: CASSQYWGTGDGYTF. The chain has TRBV3-1 (or the pseudogene TRBV3-2) and TRBJ1-2; 10 nucleotides line up with TRBD1. V shed 2 bases and J 6 bases; nucleotides not matched to a gene: 6. Germline V gene sequence: CDR1 LGHDT, CDR2 YNNKEL (reference sequence). This CDR3 has 15 residues.

The genes are TRBV3-1 (or the pseudogene TRBV3-2) and TRBJ2-3; the D is unclear. The germline V and J ends were trimmed by 1 base and 4 bases, with 6 bases remaining between them. CDR1 is LGHDT and CDR2 is YNNKEL in the germline V gene (reference sequence). CDR3 size: 13 residues. The CDR3 DNA reads TGTGCCAGCAGCCAAGTCCGAGCAGATACGCAGTATTTT. It encodes CASSQVRADTQYF.

The rearrangement links TRBV3-1 (or the pseudogene TRBV3-2) to TRBJ1-2, with D unresolved. The CDR3 contains 15 residues. The V gene's germline CDR1 is LGHDT and CDR2 YNNKEL (reference sequence). The ends were cut back, 4 bases at V and 4 bases at J, with 16 bases in the middle. The CDR3: CASSPTGASTYGYTF. In DNA form, the CDR3 reads TGTGCCAGCAGCCCAACGGGAGCAAGCACCTATGGCTACACCTTC.

This chain joins TRBV23-1 and TRBJ2-7, with D uncertain. TRBV23-1 falls under the ORF class, with uncertain function. The V gene lost 2 bases and the J gene lost 1 base, with 9 bases spanning the gap. The CDR3 has 14 amino acids. In DNA, the CDR3 is TGCGCCAGCAGTCAAAAACGGTCTTCCTACGAGCAGTACTTC. It translates to CASSQKRSSYEQYF.

The rearrangement links TRBV4-2 to TRBJ2-3; 8 bases are shared with TRBD1. V was clipped by 0 bases and J by 5 bases; unmatched bases: 4. Germline CDR1 is LGHNA and CDR2 is YNFKEQ. The CDR3 length is 15 residues. This CDR3 reads CASSQEDRVVDTQYF. CDR3 DNA: TGTGCCAGCAGCCAAGAGGACAGGGTAGTAGATACGCAGTATTTT.

This sequence joins TRBV7-2 and TRBJ1-5; D is unresolved. CDR3 length: 13 residues. Germline V CDR1 and CDR2: SGHTA, FQGNSA. The V and J ends lost 4 bases and 4 bases respectively, with 8 bases between them. The CDR3 DNA reads as TGTGCCAGCAGCTCGGGTCTTAATCAGCCCCAGCATTTT. Amino acid sequence: CASSSGLNQPQHF.

V usage is TRBV18 and J usage is TRBJ2-7; possibly TRBD2 for D (6 bases). The CDR3 has 12 amino acids. V dropped 0 bases and J dropped 6 bases, with 6 bases sitting between them. The germline V gene has CDR1 KGHSH and CDR2 LQKENI. CDR3 residues: CASSPPGGEQYF. The CDR3 nucleotides read TGTGCCAGCTCACCACCGGGGGGCGAGCAGTACTTC.

The chain is built from TRBV24-1 and TRBJ2-3, with 10 bases fitting TRBD2. The CDR3 extends over 14 amino acids. From germline, CDR1 is KGHDR and CDR2 SFDVKD. V lost 6 bases and J lost 6; bases outside the gene matches: 5. The CDR3 here is CATSPGLATDTQYF. In nucleotides, the CDR3 is TGTGCCACCAGTCCGGGACTAGCGACGGATACGCAGTATTTT.

The chain carries TRBV14 and TRBJ2-1, with 11 bases identical to TRBD2. The CDR3 length is 16 residues. The V gene's germline CDR1 is SGHDN and CDR2 FVKESK. V gave up 0 bases and J gave up 11 bases; unmatched junction bases: 9. In DNA, the CDR3 is TGTGCCAGCAGCCAAGATTGGCTAGCGGGAGGAGGGAAGCAGTTCTTC. It yields the protein CASSQDWLAGGGKQFF.

The CDR3 protein is CASSPLRQGDTEAFF. CDR3 nucleotides: TGTGCCAGCTCACCACTGAGACAGGGAGACACTGAAGCTTTCTTT. The gene calls are TRBV18 and TRBJ1-1; 7 bases map to TRBD1. The germline gives CDR1 KGHSH, CDR2 LQKENI. This CDR3 comprises 15 residues. J was trimmed by 3 bases and V by 1 base; bases with no gene match: 5.

CDR3 protein: CASSRWDRGNSPLHF. As DNA, the CDR3 is TGTGCCAGCAGTAGATGGGACAGGGGAAATTCACCCCTCCACTTT. The rearrangement uses TRBV27 and TRBJ1-6, with 10 bases fitting TRBD1. The J segment lost 7 bases and the V segment lost 5 bases, leaving 5 bases of the junction unmatched. The CDR3 runs to 15 residues. Per germline, CDR1 MNHEY and CDR2 SMNVEV (reference sequence).